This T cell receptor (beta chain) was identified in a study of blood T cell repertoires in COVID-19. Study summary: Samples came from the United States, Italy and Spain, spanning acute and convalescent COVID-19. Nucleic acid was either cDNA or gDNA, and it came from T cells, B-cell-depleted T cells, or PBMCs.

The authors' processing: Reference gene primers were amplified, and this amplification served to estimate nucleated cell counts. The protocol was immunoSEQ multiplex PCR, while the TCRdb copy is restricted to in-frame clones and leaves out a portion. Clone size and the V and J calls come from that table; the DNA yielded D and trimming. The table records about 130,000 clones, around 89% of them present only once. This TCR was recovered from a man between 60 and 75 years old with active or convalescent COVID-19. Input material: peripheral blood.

CDR3 residues: CASSVGGQGANIQYF. DNA for the CDR3: TGTGCCAGCAGCGTAGGGGGACAGGGGGCAAACATTCAGTACTTC. This sequence joins TRBV9 and TRBJ2-4; 12 nucleotides line up with TRBD1. The V gene's germline CDR1 is SGDLS and CDR2 YYNGEE. J lost 6 bases, V lost 0 bases, and 1 base had no gene match. The CDR3 is 15 amino acids.